This T cell receptor (beta chain) was profiled in a study of blood T cell repertoires in COVID-19. TCRdb's copy holds only in-frame clones and misses some; the assay was immunoSEQ multiplex PCR. This table holds fewer than 250,000 clones, roughly nine tenths found once. J was trimmed by 2 bases and V by 4 bases; bases with no gene match: 7. CDR1 is SGHRS, CDR2 YFSETQ, per germline. This CDR3 is built from 17 residues. Sequenced: peripheral blood. The TCR originated in a middle-aged man with acute or convalescent COVID-19. This sequence joins TRBV5-1 and TRBJ2-3; 13 nucleotides agree with TRBD2. The CDR3 DNA follows: TGCGCCAGCAGCCCGAGACTAGCGGGGGGACTCACAGATACGCAGTATTTT. Its protein is CASSPRLAGGLTDTQYF.